These T cell receptor beta chains were read from a single sample in a study of T cell responses to AZD1222 COVID-19 vaccine. Clones were read by immunoSEQ multiplex PCR, and TCRdb kept only the in-frame ones, dropping some. This sample carries more than 70,000 clones, less than 90% of them seen once, and the ten largest clones take roughly 4.9%. Sequences were derived from peripheral blood, sampled 28 days after the second AZD1222 dose. The receptors come from an adult who received the AZD1222 COVID-19 vaccine. Each CDR3 is given with its conserved first and last residue. D genes are given only for firm matches. A clone size is listed for some rows: how often the clone was seen (once, few, many), or a class if it is expanded.

clone_size j_call d_call cdr3_length v_call cdr3_aa cdr3_nt
NA TRBJ2-7 NA 15 TRBV3-1/TRBV3-2 CASSTRRTSSYEQYF TGTGCCAGCAGCACCCGAAGGACCTCTTCCTACGAGCAGTACTTC
NA TRBJ2-7 TRBD1 14 TRBV7-2 CASSLGDRGFEQYF TGTGCCAGCAGCTTAGGGGACAGGGGGTTCGAGCAGTACTTC
NA TRBJ2-1 TRBD1 14 TRBV20-1 CSASITGGYNEQFF TGCAGTGCTAGTATTACAGGGGGCTACAATGAGCAGTTCTTC
NA TRBJ1-1 NA 14 TRBV5-4 CASSFGQEATEAFF TGTGCCAGCAGCTTCGGACAAGAGGCCACTGAAGCTTTCTTT
NA TRBJ2-6 TRBD1 18 TRBV5-1 CASSLVTGGSGGANVLTF TGCGCCAGCAGCTTGGTGACAGGGGGTTCTGGTGGGGCCAACGTCCTGACTTTC
NA TRBJ1-2 NA 10 TRBV9 CASSGYGYTF TGTGCCAGCAGCGGCTATGGCTACACCTTC
NA TRBJ2-3 TRBD2 18 TRBV19 CASSRGLAGGGGTDTQYF TGTGCCAGTAGCCGTGGACTAGCGGGGGGGGGAGGCACAGATACGCAGTATTTT
few TRBJ2-1 NA 15 TRBV9 CASSLGLQVSNEQFF TGTGCCAGCAGCCTTGGACTACAGGTGTCCAATGAGCAGTTCTTC
NA TRBJ1-5 NA 13 TRBV7-2 CASSGQSNQPQHF TGTGCCAGCTCAGGGCAGAGCAATCAGCCCCAGCATTTT
NA TRBJ2-7 TRBD1 15 TRBV5-1 CASSALPGQGDEQYF TGCGCCAGCAGCGCGTTACCGGGACAGGGGGACGAGCAGTACTTC
once TRBJ2-7 NA 13 TRBV3-1/TRBV3-2 CASSQDAGVEQYF TGTGCCAGCAGCCAAGATGCAGGGGTCGAGCAGTACTTC
NA TRBJ1-2 NA 12 TRBV18 CASSRDVHGYTF TGTGCCAGCTCACGGGACGTACATGGCTACACCTTC
NA TRBJ2-7 NA 12 TRBV5-5 CASSLEAMAGNF TGTGCCAGCAGCTTAGAAGCTATGGCAGGGAACTTC
NA TRBJ1-5 TRBD1 15 TRBV19 CASRSADRATQPQHF TGTGCCAGTCGCTCGGCGGACAGGGCCACTCAGCCCCAGCATTTT
NA TRBJ1-3 NA 15 TRBV9 CASSADSYSGNTIYF TGTGCCAGCAGCGCCGACAGCTACTCTGGAAACACCATATATTTT
NA TRBJ1-5 NA 15 TRBV27 CASRRDKEGNQPQHF TGTGCCAGCAGAAGGGACAAAGAGGGCAATCAGCCCCAGCATTTT
NA TRBJ2-1 NA 15 TRBV6-2/TRBV6-3 CASSRPMYPHNEQFF TGTGCCAGCAGTCGACCGATGTACCCTCACAATGAGCAGTTCTTC
NA TRBJ1-2 NA 10 TRBV29-1 CSVFEGGYTF TGCAGCGTTTTCGAGGGGGGCTACACCTTC
NA TRBJ1-4 NA 14 TRBV10-2 CASRPDGQGEKLFF TGCGCCAGCCGTCCGGACGGCCAGGGTGAAAAACTGTTTTTT
once TRBJ1-2 NA 12 TRBV5-1 CASSLWGEGYTF TGCGCCAGCAGCTTGTGGGGGGAGGGCTACACCTTC
NA TRBJ1-1 NA 15 TRBV7-2 CASSSSRAPNTEAFF TGTGCCAGCAGCTCCTCCAGGGCCCCGAACACTGAAGCTTTCTTT
NA TRBJ2-7 TRBD1 15 TRBV5-1 CASSVDRASSYEQYF TGCGCCAGCAGCGTAGACAGGGCGAGCTCCTACGAGCAGTACTTC
NA TRBJ1-1 NA 12 TRBV9 CASSVVDTEAFF TGTGCCAGCAGCGTAGTTGACACTGAAGCTTTCTTT
NA TRBJ2-5 NA 14 TRBV2 CASSLKRVQETQYF TGTGCCAGCAGTCTAAAGCGGGTCCAAGAGACCCAGTACTTC
NA TRBJ1-6 NA 15 TRBV3-1/TRBV3-2 CASSQDGENNSPLHF TGTGCCAGCAGCCAAGATGGGGAAAATAATTCACCCCTCCACTTT
NA TRBJ2-1 NA 13 TRBV7-7 CASSSLLGYEQFF TGTGCCAGCAGCTCTCTTCTGGGCTATGAGCAGTTCTTC
NA TRBJ2-7 TRBD2 13 TRBV3-1/TRBV3-2 CASSPGGPYEQYF TGTGCCAGCAGCCCGGGAGGCCCCTACGAGCAGTACTTC
NA TRBJ1-1 NA 11 TRBV20-1 CSASENTEAFF TGCAGTGCCAGCGAGAACACTGAAGCTTTCTTT
NA TRBJ1-6 NA 14 TRBV9 CASSRDTYNSPLHF TGTGCCAGCAGCCGGGACACTTATAATTCACCCCTCCACTTT
NA TRBJ2-7 NA 14 TRBV6-5 CASSYQGGSYEQYF TGTGCCAGCAGTTACCAAGGGGGGTCCTACGAGCAGTACTTC
NA TRBJ1-1 NA 16 TRBV4-2 CASSGVSGQTNTEAFF TGTGCCAGCAGCGGCGTATCGGGGCAGACCAACACTGAAGCTTTCTTT
once TRBJ1-5 NA 13 TRBV11-2 CASSLGWDQPQHF TGTGCCAGCAGCCTAGGGTGGGATCAGCCCCAGCATTTT
NA TRBJ1-2 NA 14 TRBV18 CASSRRQTNYGYTF TGTGCCAGCTCAAGAAGACAGACTAACTATGGCTACACCTTC
NA TRBJ2-7 TRBD1 13 TRBV10-1 CASSRQGSYEQYF TGCGCCAGCAGTAGACAGGGGAGTTACGAGCAGTACTTC
NA TRBJ1-2 NA 11 TRBV2 CASSEFYGYTF TGTGCCAGCAGTGAATTTTATGGCTACACCTTC
NA TRBJ2-7 NA 12 TRBV19 CASSRTGYEQYF TGTGCCAGTAGTCGGACGGGGTACGAGCAGTACTTC
NA TRBJ1-4 NA 15 TRBV10-3 CAISDPGASNEKLFF TGTGCCATCAGTGACCCAGGGGCATCTAATGAAAAACTGTTTTTT
NA TRBJ2-7 NA 15 TRBV5-1 CASRIGVTSNYEQYF TGCGCCAGCAGAATTGGTGTTACAAGTAACTACGAGCAGTACTTC
NA TRBJ1-4 NA 14 TRBV18 CASSPNKQLEKLFF TGTGCCAGCTCACCAAACAAACAGCTTGAAAAACTGTTTTTT
NA TRBJ1-3 NA 12 TRBV18 CASSGGENTIYF TGTGCCAGCTCAGGGGGCGAAAACACCATATATTTT
NA TRBJ2-5 NA 14 TRBV5-5 CASSLGTSQETQYF TGTGCCAGCAGCTTGGGGACCTCCCAAGAGACCCAGTACTTC
NA TRBJ1-1 NA 12 TRBV11-2 CASSLQNTEAFF TGTGCCAGCAGCTTACAGAACACTGAAGCTTTCTTT
few TRBJ1-3 NA 15 TRBV15 CATSRGWSSGNTIYF TGTGCCACCAGCAGAGGATGGTCCTCTGGAAACACCATATATTTT
NA TRBJ1-1 NA 14 TRBV6-6 CASSHFGRVTEAFF TGTGCCAGCAGTCACTTTGGGAGGGTTACTGAAGCTTTCTTT
NA TRBJ1-2 NA 14 TRBV19 CASSPPQGRDGYTF TGTGCCAGTAGTCCGCCACAGGGTAGGGATGGCTACACCTTC
NA TRBJ2-5 NA 14 TRBV2 CASSGQSPQETQYF TGTGCCAGCAGCGGACAGAGCCCCCAAGAGACCCAGTACTTC
NA TRBJ2-5 NA 13 TRBV12-3/TRBV12-4 CASSPSGKETQYF TGTGCCAGCAGTCCAAGCGGAAAAGAGACCCAGTACTTC
NA TRBJ2-7 TRBD2 15 TRBV5-8 CASSPGGGSFYEQYF TGTGCCAGCAGCCCCGGGGGGGGCTCGTTCTACGAGCAGTACTTC
NA TRBJ1-4 NA 15 TRBV7-2 CASSSGPATNEKLFF TGTGCCAGCAGCTCAGGACCCGCAACTAATGAAAAACTGTTTTTT
NA TRBJ1-1 NA 15 TRBV18 CASSPQPGIVTEAFF TGTGCCAGCTCACCACAGCCAGGGATTGTCACTGAAGCTTTCTTT
NA TRBJ1-4 NA 14 TRBV5-1 CASSRDRRNEKLFF TGCGCCAGCAGCCGGGACCGTCGTAATGAAAAACTGTTTTTT
NA TRBJ1-1 NA 18 TRBV3-1/TRBV3-2 CASSQVVDTGLANTEAFF TGTGCCAGCAGCCAAGTGGTTGACACAGGGTTGGCGAACACTGAAGCTTTCTTT
NA TRBJ2-3 NA 18 TRBV13 CASSSGGGSPSPTDTQYF TGTGCCAGCAGCTCAGGGGGGGGTAGCCCAAGCCCCACAGATACGCAGTATTTT
NA TRBJ1-1 NA 14 TRBV28 CASSIVQGNTEAFF TGTGCCAGCAGCATCGTACAGGGGAACACTGAAGCTTTCTTT
NA TRBJ1-5 NA 14 TRBV5-6 CASSFGQGNQPQHF TGTGCCAGCAGCTTCGGGCAGGGCAATCAGCCCCAGCATTTT
NA TRBJ2-7 TRBD1 14 TRBV5-5 CASSLGTGAYEQYF TGTGCCAGCAGCTTGGGGACAGGGGCCTACGAGCAGTACTTC
NA TRBJ1-1 NA 13 TRBV18 CASSSRDRAEAFF TGTGCCAGCTCATCCCGGGACCGAGCTGAAGCTTTCTTT